The 6 T cell receptor beta chains below were found in one sample sequenced in a study of Ad26.COV2.S vaccination and SARS-CoV-2 variants. Treatment specified: approximately 18 received Ad26.COV2.S at low or high dose, single or two shots; roughly five received placebo; per-sample allocation not given. The study sampled participants on day 63 after the first vaccine or placebo injection. Here immunoSEQ multiplex PCR was the method, and the copy in TCRdb shows in-frame clones only, minus some. Of 440,000 or so clones listed, 80% to 90% were seen once; the top ten hold around 1.8%. Sequenced material: peripheral blood, taken in a trial of Ad26.COV2.S vaccine versus placebo. The receptors derive from a person between 18 and 59 years old who received the Ad26.COV2.S COVID-19 vaccine or a placebo.

The count of this clone is one. The chain joins TRBV19 to TRBJ2-1, with D perhaps matching TRBD1 or TRBD2 (5 bases each). This CDR3 region has 15 residues. V was shortened by 4 bases and J by 3 bases, with 13 bases between the two germline ends. Per the germline V gene, CDR1 is LNHDA and CDR2 is SQIVND (reference sequence). The CDR3 spells CASSTSGASYNEQFF. CDR3 DNA: TGTGCCAGTAGTACCTCCGGGGCCAGCTACAATGAGCAGTTCTTC. Drawing the rest from reference TRBV19 and TRBJ2-1, the complete variable domain is DGGITQSPKYLFRKEGQNVTLSCEQNLNHDAMYWYRQDPGQGLRLIYYSQIVNDFQKGDIAEGYSVSREKKESFPLTVTSAQKNPTAFYLCASSTSGASYNEQFFGPGTRLTVL.

V is TRBV19 and J is TRBJ1-1; D is unclear. Between the trimmed V and J ends, which lost 3 bases and 1 base, there was a span of 12 bases. This CDR3 comprises 15 residues. In germline, CDR1 is LNHDA, CDR2 SQIVND (reference sequence). CDR3: CASSILQTTNTEAFF. The DNA of the CDR3 is TGTGCCAGTAGTATCCTCCAGACGACGAACACTGAAGCTTTCTTT.

The V and J genes are TRBV19 and TRBJ1-6, with D possibly being TRBD1 (6 bases). The CDR3 runs to 15 residues. From germline, CDR1 is LNHDA and CDR2 SQIVND (reference sequence). Trimming removed 4 bases at V and 5 bases at J, with 12 bases between. The CDR3 coding sequence is TGTGCCAGTAGTACGGAGGCAGGGGATAATTCACCCCTCCACTTT. As protein: CASSTEAGDNSPLHF.

The chain uses TRBV10-3 and TRBJ1-2; no firm D call. Trimming pared 0 bases from V and 1 base from J, leaving 21 bases between. Germline CDR1 reads ENHRY; CDR2 reads SYGVKD. The CDR3 consists of 19 residues. The CDR3 sequence: CAISESFRITQPYNYGYTF. Written as DNA, the CDR3 is TGTGCCATCAGTGAGTCCTTTCGAATAACACAGCCCTATAACTATGGCTACACCTTC.

The gene calls are TRBV28 and TRBJ2-5; 10 bases map to TRBD2. Germline CDR1 MDHEN, CDR2 SYDVKM. V shed 3 bases and J 1 base; nucleotides not matched to a gene: 8. The CDR3 has 17 amino acids. The CDR3 spells CASSFPSTSGFQETQYF. CDR3 coding DNA: TGTGCCAGCAGTTTCCCATCGACTAGCGGGTTCCAAGAGACCCAGTACTTC.

V usage is TRBV6-2 or TRBV6-3 and J usage is TRBJ2-1; D uncertain. Germline-derived CDR1 and CDR2 are MNHEY and SVGEGT. V was shortened by 0 bases and J by 2 bases, with 17 bases between the two germline ends. The CDR3 loop spans 18 amino acids. CDR3 sequence (DNA): TGTGCCAGCAGTTACTCCGAACGACGGTCTTTACCCTACAATGAGCAGTTCTTC. Its translation is CASSYSERRSLPYNEQFF.